This T cell receptor (beta chain) was profiled in a study of tumor and adjacent non-tumor tissue in lung cancer. No cell sorting was done before RNA was extracted from the tissue. More than 3 cm separated this lung sample from the edge of the tumor. CDR1 is MGHRA, CDR2 YSYEKL, per germline. The CDR3 covers 17 residues. TCRbeta libraries were built with three rounds of nested PCR, modified from ARM-PCR. Using its own MiXCR run on the multiplex PCR reads, TCRdb lists one record per CDR3 protein. The sample includes about 67,000 distinct CDR3 sequences, under 80% of them seen just once. About this clonotype itself: A junction end diverges from the germline sequence, so it may reflect a read error.

This rearrangement joins TRBV4-1 to TRBJ2-3, with unresolved D. The receptor was derived from a man in his sixties with non-small cell lung cancer. Sequencing was done on a sample of distant non-tumor lung tissue. DNA for the CDR3: TGCGCCAGTAGCCAAGATACGGGCCATGATATCACAGATACGCAGTATTTT. It is translated as CASSQDTGHDITDTQYF.